The clone carrying this T cell receptor (beta chain) was counted ten times or more. The antigen is undetermined. This sample was taken from a study of T cells in Graves' hyperthyroidism and ophthalmopathy. Study in general: Peripheral blood samples were taken at initial diagnosis, prior to any treatment.

Patients aged 18 to 65 had newly diagnosed hyperthyroidism of under 2 months' duration. Diagnoses used clinical symptoms, serum thyroxine and TRAb, thyroid ultrasound and orbital computed tomography. Study-wide results and caveats: Most thyroid clonotypes expanded above 0.001 appeared in blood too.

Trimming removed 2 bases from V and 0 bases from J; junction bases left unmatched: 9. The CDR3 is 16 amino acids. Germline assignment: CDR1 GTSNPN and CDR2 SVGIG (reference sequence). Using RNA transcripts as the source, TCR beta CDR3 regions were amplified. Using the HTBI primer set, a first-round RT-PCR was run on the TCR CDR3. Using its own MiXCR run on the multiplex PCR reads, TCRdb lists one record per CDR3 protein. The sample includes 600,000 or so distinct CDR3 sequences, 15% to 20% seen only once; the top ten take approximately 3.8%. The receptor's source is a woman in her thirties with Graves' hyperthyroidism. V gene TRBV30 combines with J gene TRBJ2-7, with 8 bases identical to TRBD1. Sequenced material: blood. CDR3 DNA: TGTGCCTGGAGTCGTCCCGGGACAGGACTCTCCTACGAGCAGTACTTC. Translation: CAWSRPGTGLSYEQYF.